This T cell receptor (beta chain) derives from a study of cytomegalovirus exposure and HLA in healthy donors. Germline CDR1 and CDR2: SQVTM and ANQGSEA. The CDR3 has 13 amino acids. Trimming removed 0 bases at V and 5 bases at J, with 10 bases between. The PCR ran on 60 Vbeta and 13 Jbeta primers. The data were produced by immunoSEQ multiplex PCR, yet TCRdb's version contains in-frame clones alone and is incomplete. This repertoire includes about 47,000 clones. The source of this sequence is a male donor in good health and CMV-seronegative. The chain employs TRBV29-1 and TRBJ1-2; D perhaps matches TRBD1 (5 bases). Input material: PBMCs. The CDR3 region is CSVEDPTGYGYTF. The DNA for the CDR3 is TGCAGCGTTGAAGATCCCACAGGATATGGCTACACCTTC.